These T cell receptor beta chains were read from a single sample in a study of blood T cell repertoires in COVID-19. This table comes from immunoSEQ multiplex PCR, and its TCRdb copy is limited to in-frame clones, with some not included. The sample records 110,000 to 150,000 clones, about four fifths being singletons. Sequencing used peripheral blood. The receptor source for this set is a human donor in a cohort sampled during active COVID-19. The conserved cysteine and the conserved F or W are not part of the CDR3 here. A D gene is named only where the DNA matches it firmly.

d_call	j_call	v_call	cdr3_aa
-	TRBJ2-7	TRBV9	ASSVGVPAYEQY
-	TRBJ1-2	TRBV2	ASILTLGRAFNYGYT
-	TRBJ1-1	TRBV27	AGRGSGTEAF
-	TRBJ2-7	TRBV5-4	ASSLVGRGGAQQY
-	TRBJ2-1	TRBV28	ASSLLGGSSYNEQF
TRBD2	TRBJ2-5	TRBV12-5	ASGSTDIAGLQETQY
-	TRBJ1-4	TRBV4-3	ASSGTTTNEKLF
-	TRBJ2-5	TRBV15	ATSREVSPGLETQY
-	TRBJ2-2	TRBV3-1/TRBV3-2	ASSQLGDTGELF
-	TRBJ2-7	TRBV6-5	ASSRTSYEQY
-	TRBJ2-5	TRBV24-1	ATSWRSGGQETQY
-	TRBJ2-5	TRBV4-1	ASSQTLVGRETQY
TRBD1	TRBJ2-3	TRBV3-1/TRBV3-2	ASSQEADGTGGAPDTQY
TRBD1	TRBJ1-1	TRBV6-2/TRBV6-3	ASSYYYRGPVTEAF
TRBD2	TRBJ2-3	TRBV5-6	ASSLVAGGTDTQY
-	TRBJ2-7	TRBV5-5	ASMSDSSYEQY
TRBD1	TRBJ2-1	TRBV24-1	ATSDPMDRGEQF
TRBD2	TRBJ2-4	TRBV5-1	ASSLGDRLAGANIQY
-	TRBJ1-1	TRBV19	ASSTTGITGTEAF
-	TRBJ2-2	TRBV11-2	ASSLITANTGELF
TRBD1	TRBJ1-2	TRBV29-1	SVSSDRDRNYGYT
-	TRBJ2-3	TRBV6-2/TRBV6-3	ASSIGGGDTQY
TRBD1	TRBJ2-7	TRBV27	ASSLVPTGGTYEQY
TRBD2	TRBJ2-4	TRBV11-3	ASSFPGGKNIQY
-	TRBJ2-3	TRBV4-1	ASSQDPRGAVPSTDTQY
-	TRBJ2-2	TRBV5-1	ASARSQGSPGELF
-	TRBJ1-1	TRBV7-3	ASSLTPQVVSTEAF
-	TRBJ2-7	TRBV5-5	ASSSSSGLPTYEQY
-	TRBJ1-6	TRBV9	ASSVVEDSPLH
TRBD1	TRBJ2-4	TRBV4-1	ASSQEGQGLYNIQY
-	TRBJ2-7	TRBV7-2	ASSQTRDVSKG
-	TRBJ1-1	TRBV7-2	ASSLAYGGFYEAF
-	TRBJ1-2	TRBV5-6	ASSPTGNYGYT
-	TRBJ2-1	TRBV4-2	ASSQEATAQRVGEQF
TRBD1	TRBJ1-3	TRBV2	ASSQQGAAGNTIY
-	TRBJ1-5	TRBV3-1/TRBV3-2	ASSRRRKLKLPNQPQH
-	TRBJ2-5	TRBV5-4	ASSARTNQETQY
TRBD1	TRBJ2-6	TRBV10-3	ALKPGGSGANVLT
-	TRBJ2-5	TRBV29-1	SVVPPLLAETQY
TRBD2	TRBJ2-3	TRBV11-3	ASSLRGAETQY
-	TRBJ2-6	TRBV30	AWVRGTGANVLT
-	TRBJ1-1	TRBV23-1	ASSQSLEEAF
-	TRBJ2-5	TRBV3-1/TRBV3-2	ASSHNEKTQY
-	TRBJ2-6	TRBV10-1	ASSECALLKSGANVLT